This TCR beta chain was retrieved from a study of CD8 T cells in ankylosing spondylitis. Germline assignment: CDR1 LGHDT and CDR2 YNNKEL (reference sequence). The CDR3 covers 14 residues. Trimming pared 0 bases from V and 9 bases from J, leaving 13 bases between. Quantitative 5'-RACE with molecular barcodes generated TCR beta libraries. Using its own MiXCR run on the 5' RACE reads, TCRdb lists one record per CDR3 protein. The sample carries 130,000 or so distinct CDR3 sequences, roughly 6.6% recorded once. Sequenced: blood, either unsorted or a sorted T cell fraction (not recorded which). The TCR originated in a male donor with ankylosing spondylitis or in good health (not recorded which). The rearrangement joins TRBV3-1 to TRBJ2-3, with D maybe TRBD1 (6 bases). The CDR3 DNA reads as TGTGCCAGCAGCCAAGATCAGGGGAGACTAACGCAGTATTTT. Protein: CASSQDQGRLTQYF.